The TCR beta chain described here comes from a study of blood T cells in healthy people across ages. Regarding the study as a whole: Correlation between TCR beta diversity and naive T cell percentage was strong.

Whenever a sample was processed, at least 7 million PBMCs were isolated. Primers used in a second PCR of about 6 to 11 cycles were a sample-barcoded 5' primer and a J-beta primer mix. TCRdb re-analysed the 5' RACE reads in MiXCR, keeping a single row per CDR3 protein. The table records 650,000 to 1,000,000 distinct CDR3 sequences, about 42% of them present only once. As for this clonotype: Its cognate antigen is unknown.

CDR3 length: 16 amino acids. V was pared by 4 bases and J by 6 bases, with 9 bases of the junction left unmatched. CDR1 and CDR2 (germline): SEHNR, FQNEAQ (reference sequence). V and J are TRBV7-9 and TRBJ2-1; the match to TRBD2 covers 10 bases. The material sequenced was blood. This clonotype originated in an older man in good health. As DNA, the CDR3 is TGTGCCAGCAGCTCCACGGGTAGCGGGAGGTCCAATGAGCAGTTCTTC. This codes for CASSSTGSGRSNEQFF.